The 17 T cell receptor beta chains below were found in one sample sequenced in a study of long-term antiretroviral therapy in people with HIV. Version v3.0 of the immunoSEQ assay ran at survey level. The table came from immunoSEQ multiplex PCR; TCRdb's copy has only in-frame clones and leaves some out. The profile covers about 28,000 clones, with about 95% appearing a single time and about 3.1% taken by the ten largest. This specimen was unsorted PBMCs, taken 5.3 years after starting antiretroviral therapy. All receptors come from a man in his fifties with HIV.

This chain connects TRBV29-1 to TRBJ2-7; a possible D gene is TRBD1 (6 bases). The V gene's germline CDR1 is SQVTM and CDR2 ANQGSEA. V was trimmed by 4 bases and J by 2 bases, leaving 18 bases between them. The CDR3 runs to 15 residues. The CDR3 sequence: CSVAGGQGLAYEQYF. CDR3 DNA sequence: TGCAGCGTTGCGGGCGGCCAGGGGCTAGCCTACGAGCAGTACTTC.

V and J are TRBV10-2 and TRBJ1-4; D unresolved. CDR1 WSHSY and CDR2 SAAADI come from the germline V gene. The CDR3 spans 15 residues. Trimming pared 0 bases from V and 0 bases from J, leaving 5 bases between. CDR3 DNA sequence: TGCGCCAGCAGTGAGTCAAGGACAACTAATGAAAAACTGTTTTTT. Amino acid sequence: CASSESRTTNEKLFF.

This chain connects TRBV6-6 to TRBJ1-3; D gene uncertain. The CDR3 is 14 residues long. Trimming removed 0 bases at V and 4 bases at J, with 7 bases between. Germline V gene sequence: CDR1 MNHNY, CDR2 SVGAGI (reference sequence). The CDR3 loop reads CASSYSPKGNTIYF. The CDR3 coding sequence is TGTGCCAGCAGTTACTCGCCTAAGGGAAACACCATATATTTT.

This clone was detected only once. The chain employs TRBV5-1 and TRBJ1-1, with a weak D call TRBD1 (6 bases). The CDR3 covers 12 residues. Trimming removed 5 bases from V and 4 bases from J, with 9 bases in between. CDR1 and CDR2 from the germline V gene are SGHRS and YFSETQ. The CDR3 region is CASREQGTEAFF. For the CDR3, the DNA is TGCGCCAGCAGGGAACAGGGCACTGAAGCTTTCTTT.

This clone was seen only a few times. The CDR3: CASSDPGLVGDTQYF. The CDR3 nucleotides read TGCGCCAGCAGTGACCCCGGACTAGTGGGCGATACGCAGTATTTT. The chain uses TRBV10-1 and TRBJ2-3, with TRBD2 identical over 7 bases. This CDR3 has 15 residues. V lost 3 bases and J lost 6; bases outside the gene matches: 9. Germline assignment: CDR1 WNHNN and CDR2 SYGVQD (reference sequence).

The V and J genes are TRBV29-1 and TRBJ2-7, with 7 positions matching TRBD2. Germline V gene sequence: CDR1 SQVTM, CDR2 ANQGSEA. The CDR3 extends over 14 amino acids. V lost 5 bases to trimming and J lost 0 bases; unmatched junction nucleotides: 7. DNA for the CDR3: TGCAGCGTTAAAGTTAGCGGGTCCTCCTACGAGCAGTACTTC. This encodes CSVKVSGSSYEQYF.

The genes are TRBV6-1 and TRBJ1-1; D gene uncertain. Germline V gives CDR1 MNHNS, CDR2 SASEGT. This CDR3 is 13 amino acids long. With 1 base removed from V and 1 base from J, the gap between germline ends came to 4 bases. The CDR3 DNA reads as TGTGCCAGCAGTGAAGGCGGGAACACTGAAGCTTTCTTT. Amino acid sequence: CASSEGGNTEAFF.

The table lists this clone with a few counts. The rearrangement uses TRBV7-2 and TRBJ2-7, with TRBD2 matching 14 bases. Losses at the gene ends were 1 base for V and 10 bases for J; bases not matched to a gene: 3. The CDR3 is made up of 14 amino acids. Germline CDR1 SGHTA, CDR2 FQGNSA. Here the CDR3 reads CASSLGLAGGDQYF. In DNA form, the CDR3 reads TGTGCCAGCAGCTTAGGACTAGCGGGGGGGGATCAGTACTTC.

The chain is built from TRBV4-2 and TRBJ2-3; TRBD2 might be the D (5 bases). This CDR3 is built from 14 residues. Germline loops: CDR1 LGHNA, CDR2 YNFKEQ. Trimming took off 4 bases at V and 4 bases at J, with 12 bases between the two ends. The CDR3 reads CASSRAVGADTQYF. DNA for the CDR3: TGTGCCAGCAGCCGGGCGGTGGGAGCAGATACGCAGTATTTT.

The chain has TRBV5-6 and TRBJ2-3; 9 positions agree with TRBD2. The V gene end was trimmed by 1 base and the J gene end by 4 bases; junction bases not matched to a gene: 4. The CDR3 is 15 residues long. In germline, CDR1 is SGHDT, CDR2 YYEEEE. For the CDR3, the DNA is TGTGCCAGCAGCTTGCTGGCGGGGGGGCCAGATACGCAGTATTTT. This sequence encodes CASSLLAGGPDTQYF. Full variable domain (missing parts from reference TRBV5-6 and TRBJ2-3): DAGVTQSPTHLIKTRGQQVTLRCSPKSGHDTVSWYQQALGQGPQFIFQYYEEEERQRGNFPDRFSGHQFPNYSSELNVNALLLGDSALYLCASSLLAGGPDTQYFGPGTRLTVL.

The genes are TRBV6-5 and TRBJ2-7; D is ambiguous. V was pared by 1 base and J by 1 base, with 5 bases between. Looked up from germline, CDR1 is MNHEY and CDR2 is SVGAGI. This CDR3 region has 13 residues. DNA for the CDR3: TGTGCCAGCAGTTACTTGGGATCCTACGAGCAGTACTTC. It translates to CASSYLGSYEQYF.

The chain's CDR3 is CASSPRQGSPNSSPLHF. The CDR3 nucleotides read TGTGCCAGCTCACCCCGACAGGGGTCCCCTAATAGTTCACCCCTCCACTTT. The chain combines TRBV18 with TRBJ1-6; the match to TRBD1 covers 8 bases. With V trimmed by 3 bases and J by 9 bases, 13 bases remained unmatched. The CDR3 totals 17 residues. CDR1 KGHSH and CDR2 LQKENI come from the germline V gene.

The V and J genes are TRBV6-6 and TRBJ2-7; 9 bases are a match to TRBD1. The CDR3 runs to 14 residues. Germline-derived CDR1 and CDR2 are MNHNY and SVGAGI (reference sequence). V lost 5 bases and J lost 3; bases outside the gene matches: 5. The CDR3 spells CASSTLDRGYEQYF. The CDR3 nucleotides read TGTGCCAGCAGTACCTTGGACAGGGGCTACGAGCAGTACTTC.

This clone is a singleton in its sample. This sequence joins TRBV6-1 and TRBJ2-2, with D maybe TRBD2 (6 bases). The germline CDR1 and CDR2 sequences are MNHNS and SASEGT. V shed 6 bases and J shed 2 bases, with 10 bases lying between them. The CDR3 is 14 residues long. The CDR3 sequence: CASSRDLNTGELFF. The CDR3, as DNA: TGTGCCAGCAGCCGGGACTTAAACACCGGGGAGCTGTTTTTT.

This clone is a singleton in its sample. This chain uses TRBV6-6 with TRBJ1-1; perhaps TRBD1 as D (6 bases). The CDR3 contains 11 residues. The V gene lost 2 bases and the J gene lost 11 bases, with 9 bases spanning the gap. The germline gives CDR1 MNHNY, CDR2 SVGAGI (reference sequence). The CDR3 protein is CASSYGDTAFF. The CDR3, as DNA: TGTGCCAGCAGTTACGGGGACACGGCTTTCTTT.

This rearrangement joins TRBV5-5 to TRBJ1-2, with D perhaps matching TRBD1 (5 bases). V was trimmed by 2 bases and J by 6 bases, leaving 17 bases between them. The CDR3 is made up of 15 amino acids. Per germline, CDR1 SGHKS and CDR2 YYEKEE (reference sequence). DNA for the CDR3: TGTGCCAGCAGCTTAACCGGGACCTTGTCGGATGGCTACACCTTC. It encodes CASSLTGTLSDGYTF.

This rearrangement joins TRBV27 to TRBJ2-1; 9 positions agree with TRBD2. CDR1 is MNHEY, CDR2 SMNVEV, per germline (reference sequence). J lost 5 bases, V lost 0 bases, and 2 bases had no gene match. The CDR3 is 15 amino acids. CDR3: CASSLSPSGDNEQFF. CDR3 sequence (DNA): TGTGCCAGCAGTTTATCTCCTAGCGGGGACAATGAGCAGTTCTTC.